Below are 8 T cell receptor beta chains sequenced from a single sample in a study of cytomegalovirus exposure and HLA in healthy donors (dated by TCRdb to between 2016 and 2019). Library preparation was by the immunoSEQ multiplex PCR assay. TCRdb's version of the immuneACCESS table is confined to in-frame rearrangements and falls short of the full clone set. An unresolved V gene accounts for under half of the shortfall where checked; the remainder is of unknown origin. Within this sample are over 100,000 clones, with roughly 89% of them counted one time only. The ten biggest clones cover 3% to 3.5% of the sample. The sample was PBMCs. Receptors were obtained from a man younger than 45 in good health and CMV-seronegative.

The chain uses TRBV10-3 and TRBJ2-3; 9 nucleotides agree with TRBD1. The V and J ends lost 2 bases and 4 bases, in that order; junction bases with no gene match: 10. The CDR3 extends over 17 amino acids. Germline CDR1 is ENHRY and CDR2 is SYGVKD. CDR3 residues: CAISEPGTGQNPDTQYF. Here the CDR3 DNA reads TGTGCCATCAGTGAGCCTGGGACAGGGCAAAATCCAGATACGCAGTATTTT.

This chain uses TRBV28 with TRBJ1-2; a possible D gene is TRBD1 (6 bases). CDR1 MDHEN and CDR2 SYDVKM come from the germline V gene. The CDR3 is 16 amino acids. V was clipped by 5 bases and J by 0 bases, with 16 bases between them. The CDR3, as DNA: TGTGCCAGCAGTCGGGGCGGACAGCCGACTAACTATGGCTACACCTTC. Translation gives CASSRGGQPTNYGYTF.

The V call is TRBV6-5, the J call TRBJ1-5; 7 bases match TRBD1. Germline CDR1 MNHEY, CDR2 SVGAGI. This CDR3 is 14 amino acids long. The junction had 6 bases not matched to a gene; V was cut back by 5 bases and J by 5 bases. The CDR3 region is CASSPLRGHQPQHF. CDR3 nucleotides: TGTGCCAGCAGTCCCCTAAGGGGGCATCAGCCCCAGCATTTT.

This chain connects TRBV5-1 to TRBJ1-1, with D perhaps matching TRBD1 (6 bases). The germline gives CDR1 SGHRS, CDR2 YFSETQ. The CDR3 totals 15 residues. V was cut by 4 bases and J by 5 bases, with 18 bases left in between. Here the CDR3 reads CASSPGGAGLTEAFF. The CDR3 DNA reads as TGCGCCAGCAGCCCGGGGGGGGCAGGCTTGACTGAAGCTTTCTTT. The whole variable domain, remainder taken from reference TRBV5-1 and TRBJ1-1, is KAGVTQTPRYLIKTRGQQVTLSCSPISGHRSVSWYQQTPGQGLQFLFEYFSETQRNKGNFPGRFSGRQFSNSRSEMNVSTLELGDSALYLCASSPGGAGLTEAFFGQGTRLTVV.

The rearrangement links TRBV19 to TRBJ2-1; D gene unclear. V lost 6 bases, J lost 7 bases, and 13 bases lay in between. The length of the CDR3 is 13 residues. CDR1 LNHDA and CDR2 SQIVND come from the germline V gene (reference sequence). CDR3 in amino acids: CASSVNAANEQFF. The CDR3 DNA sequence: TGTGCCAGTAGCGTTAACGCGGCTAATGAGCAGTTCTTC.

This clone was seen a few times. This sequence joins TRBV27 and TRBJ1-6; 9 bases align to TRBD1. The CDR3 totals 15 residues. Trimming at V came to 3 bases and at J to 9 bases, leaving 6 bases not matched to a gene. Germline CDR1 reads MNHEY; CDR2 reads SMNVEV (reference sequence). As DNA, the CDR3 is TGTGCCAGCAGTTTGGCCGGGACAGGGTTTTCACCCCTCCACTTT. Protein: CASSLAGTGFSPLHF.

This chain joins TRBV5-8 and TRBJ2-2; 10 bases match TRBD2. The CDR3 totals 18 residues. Germline CDR1 SGHTS, CDR2 YDEGEE. Germline trimming cut 4 bases from V and 8 bases from J; bases unmatched to any gene: 17. For the CDR3, the DNA is TGTGCCAGCAGCAGGGGAGGTCTAGCGGGGGATCTGTCGGGGGAGCTGTTTTTT. It translates to CASSRGGLAGDLSGELFF.

The chain carries TRBV6-1 and TRBJ1-5, with D possibly TRBD1 on 5 matching bases. This CDR3 has 13 residues. V dropped 6 bases and J dropped 7 bases, with 13 bases sitting between them. Germline assignment: CDR1 MNHNS and CDR2 SASEGT. Written as DNA, the CDR3 is TGTGCCAGCAGAGACAGCGGGGGGCAGCCCCAGCATTTT. Its protein product is CASRDSGGQPQHF.